The 10 T cell receptor beta chains in this list originate from one sample, sequenced in a study of glioma-infiltrating T cells after dendritic cell vaccination. TCRdb's copy holds only in-frame clones and misses some; the assay was immunoSEQ multiplex PCR. The table has roughly 51,000 clones, 65% to 90% seen once. The sequenced sample was blood, obtained before dendritic cell vaccination. The receptors were gathered from a human donor with glioblastoma.

This chain links TRBV27 with TRBJ1-1; TRBD1 matches at 7 bases. The CDR3 length is 14 residues. V gave up 8 bases and J gave up 1 base; unmatched junction bases: 7. The germline gives CDR1 MNHEY, CDR2 SMNVEV (reference sequence). CDR3 amino acids: CASWVQGPNTEAFF. As DNA, the CDR3 is TGTGCCAGCTGGGTACAGGGGCCGAACACTGAAGCTTTCTTT.

Only a few counts were recorded for this clone. The CDR3 DNA reads TGTGCCAGCAGGCATGACAGGGGCAACACTGAAGCTTTCTTT. Protein sequence: CASRHDRGNTEAFF. The V and J genes are TRBV6-5 and TRBJ1-1, with 8 bases identical to TRBD1. With 6 bases clipped from V and 2 bases from J, the junction kept 5 bases outside the gene matches. Looked up from germline, CDR1 is MNHEY and CDR2 is SVGAGI. CDR3 length: 14 residues.

The J gene is TRBJ1-2, the V gene TRBV9; D is possibly TRBD1 (6 bases). Per the germline V gene, CDR1 is SGDLS and CDR2 is YYNGEE. The CDR3 runs to 14 residues. The V and J ends lost 6 bases and 7 bases respectively, with 19 bases between them. The CDR3 loop is CASTTTGGPGGYTF. CDR3 nucleotides: TGTGCCAGCACCACGACCGGGGGGCCGGGTGGCTACACCTTC.

This clone was detected once. The V and J genes are TRBV2 and TRBJ2-3, with 10 bases lining up with TRBD2. The CDR3 totals 17 residues. The V and J ends lost 1 base and 3 bases, in that order; junction bases with no gene match: 7. The germline CDR1 and CDR2 sequences are SNHLY and FYNNEI. DNA for the CDR3: TGTGCCAGCAGTGAAGGGGCTAGCGGGGGACTTACAGATACGCAGTATTTT. Translated: CASSEGASGGLTDTQYF.

V gene TRBV5-6 combines with J gene TRBJ2-5, with 9 nucleotides matching TRBD1. Germline V gene lookup returns CDR1 SGHDT and CDR2 YYEEEE. With 5 bases clipped from V and 12 bases from J, the junction kept 11 bases outside the gene matches. This CDR3 is 13 amino acids long. The CDR3 loop is CASRGQGGRLEYF. In nucleotides, the CDR3 is TGTGCCAGCAGGGGACAGGGTGGTAGGTTGGAGTACTTC.

V usage is TRBV14 and J usage is TRBJ2-1; 8 bases are a match to TRBD2. V was clipped by 3 bases and J by 0 bases; unmatched bases: 1. The CDR3 runs to 15 residues. The germline V gene has CDR1 SGHDN and CDR2 FVKESK. The CDR3 DNA sequence: TGTGCCAGCAGCCAGCGGGGGGTCTCCTACAATGAGCAGTTCTTC. This translates into CASSQRGVSYNEQFF. Complete variable domain (other parts from reference TRBV14 and TRBJ2-1): EAGVTQFPSHSVIEKGQTVTLRCDPISGHDNLYWYRRVMGKEIKFLLHFVKESKQDESGMPNNRFLAERTGGTYSTLKVQPAELEDSGVYFCASSQRGVSYNEQFFGPGTRLTVL.

V and J are TRBV7-8 and TRBJ1-2; 11 bases are a match to TRBD1. Germline lookup yields CDR1 SGHVS and CDR2 FQNEAQ. CDR3 length equals 16 residues. Trimming cost V 5 bases and J 6 bases; bases outside gene matches: 11. The CDR3 nucleotides read TGTGCCAGCAGCAGGACGAGGACAGGGGGCTGGGATGGCTACACCTTC. As protein: CASSRTRTGGWDGYTF.

The chain recombines TRBV11-3 with TRBJ2-7; 10 positions agree with TRBD1. The CDR3 contains 14 residues. Germline V CDR1 and CDR2: SGHNT, YENEEA. The ends lost 1 base at V and 6 bases at J; junction bases unmatched: 3. This CDR3 is CASSLGGQGSEQYF. As DNA, the CDR3 is TGTGCCAGCAGCTTAGGGGGACAGGGGTCCGAGCAGTACTTC.

The V gene is TRBV30, the J gene TRBJ1-2, with 7 positions matching TRBD1. Per germline, CDR1 GTSNPN and CDR2 SVGIG (reference sequence). J gave up 5 bases and V 4 bases, and 4 bases lay outside the gene matches. This CDR3 is 12 amino acids long. CDR3 residues: CAWTDRAYGYTF. DNA for the CDR3: TGTGCCTGGACCGACAGGGCTTATGGCTACACCTTC.

The chain joins TRBV7-3 to TRBJ1-2; TRBD1 is a possible D gene (6 bases). CDR3 length equals 13 residues. Trimming removed 5 bases at V and 8 bases at J, with 15 bases between. Germline V gene sequence: CDR1 SGHTA, CDR2 FQGTGA. The CDR3 loop reads CASSSRQGKGYTF. As DNA, the CDR3 is TGTGCCAGCAGCAGTCGGCAGGGGAAGGGCTACACCTTC.